This paragraph reports one T cell receptor (beta chain). Profiled with immunoSEQ multiplex PCR; TCRdb holds only in-frame clones, not every one. This table holds 40,000 or so clones, about 83% found once. This record comes from a study of control samples from healthy donors and cancer patients. Material for sequencing was PBMCs. This receptor was obtained from a woman aged 60-70 years with lung cancer.

Written as DNA, the CDR3 is TGTGCCAGTTCTGTCGGGCCAACCAGGGGAGCTTTCTTT. Protein: CASSVGPTRGAFF. The chain combines TRBV5-8 with TRBJ1-1; a weak D match, TRBD1 (6 bases). The CDR3 runs to 13 residues. From germline, CDR1 is SGHTS and CDR2 YDEGEE. V was trimmed by 8 bases and J by 10 bases, leaving 21 bases between them. The full variable domain, rest sourced from reference TRBV5-8 and TRBJ1-1, is EAGVTQSPTHLIKTRGQQATLRCSPISGHTSVYWYQQALGLGLQFLLWYDEGEERNRGNFPPRFSGRQFPNYSSELNVNALELEDSALYLCASSVGPTRGAFFGQGTRLTVV.